The subject of this entry is one T cell receptor beta chain. Its matching antigen is unknown. With 3 bases removed from V and 0 bases from J, the gap between germline ends came to 15 bases. The CDR3 loop spans 15 amino acids. Germline V lookup: CDR1 GTSNPN, CDR2 SVGIG (reference sequence). Time point specified: cycle 4 day 1 (C4D1), after 6 weeks of nivolumab. Relapses following autologous stem cell transplantation were seen in all patients, with brentuximab vedotin exposure varying. Complete response, partial response or progressive disease was recorded as best response. The entry originates in a study of PD-1 blockade in classical Hodgkin lymphoma. Some clones are missing from TCRdb's copy, which holds only in-frame ones; the method was immunoSEQ multiplex PCR. The sample includes some 86,000 clones, just over 90% seen only once; the top ten take roughly 3%. The study's findings and limits: Reports indicated that newly diagnosed patients had lower baseline TCR diversity than healthy donors did. CD4+ TCR diversity, unlike CD8+, climbed significantly by C4D1. Complete responders' diversity at baseline resembled that of newly diagnosed patients.

The chain links TRBV30 to TRBJ2-7; D remains unclear. This receptor was obtained from a human donor with classical Hodgkin lymphoma. This specimen was peripheral blood mononuclear cells (PBMCs), taken before the fourth cycle of nivolumab. The CDR3 region has the DNA TGTGCCTGGAGCGACGGACGTTCGAGCTCCTACGAGCAGTACTTC. Amino acid sequence: CAWSDGRSSSYEQYF. The full variable domain, with the rest looked up from reference TRBV30 and TRBJ2-7, is SQTIHQWPATLVQPVGSPLSLECTVEGTSNPNLYWYRQAAGRGLQLLFYSVGIGQISSEVPQNLSASRPQDRQFILSSKKLLLSDSGFYLCAWSDGRSSSYEQYFGPGTRLTVT.